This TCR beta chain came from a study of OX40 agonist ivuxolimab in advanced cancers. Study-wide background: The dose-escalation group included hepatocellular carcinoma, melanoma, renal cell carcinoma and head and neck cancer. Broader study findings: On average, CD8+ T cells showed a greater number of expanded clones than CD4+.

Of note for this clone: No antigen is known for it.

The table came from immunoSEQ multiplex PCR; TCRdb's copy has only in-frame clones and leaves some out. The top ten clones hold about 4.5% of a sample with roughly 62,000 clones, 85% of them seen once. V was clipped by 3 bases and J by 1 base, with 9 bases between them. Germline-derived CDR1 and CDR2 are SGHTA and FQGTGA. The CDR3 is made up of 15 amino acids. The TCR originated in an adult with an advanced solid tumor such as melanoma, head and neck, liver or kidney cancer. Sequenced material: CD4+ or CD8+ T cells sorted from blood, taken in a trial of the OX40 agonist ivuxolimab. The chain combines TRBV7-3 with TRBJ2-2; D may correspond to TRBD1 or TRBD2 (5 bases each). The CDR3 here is CASSFGAVNTGELFF. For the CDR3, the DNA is TGTGCCAGCAGCTTCGGGGCGGTGAACACCGGGGAGCTGTTTTTT.